This T cell receptor beta chain is drawn from a study of graft-versus-host responses after intestinal transplantation. Measured with immunoSEQ multiplex PCR; TCRdb has only the in-frame clones, and not every one. The table shows 110,000 to 150,000 clones, with about 93% occurring only once. CDR3 length: 13 residues. V shed 6 bases and J shed 7 bases, with 16 bases lying between them. Germline-derived CDR1 and CDR2 are SQVTM and ANQGSEA. Points on this clone: Antigen specificity is unknown.

Sequenced material: unstimulated CD4+ T cells sorted from spleen or lymph node cells, taken before intestinal transplant. This TCR came from a human donor who received an intestinal transplant. The rearrangement uses TRBV29-1 and TRBJ1-3, with D possibly TRBD1 on 6 matching bases. The CDR3 bases are TGCAGCGTGACCCTCACAGGGACCAACACCATATATTTT. Amino acid sequence: CSVTLTGTNTIYF.